These 2 T cell receptor beta chains were sequenced from one sample in a study of neurological immune-mediated disorders. TCRdb passed the 5' RACE reads through MiXCR, listing each CDR3 protein once. This table has around 30,000 distinct CDR3 sequences, roughly 2.5% appearing once. The material sequenced was PBMCs. These receptors all stem from a woman in her fifties or sixties with multiple sclerosis.

This clonotype was seen a few times. Since no conserved phenylalanine or tryptophan closes the CDR3, a read error is the likely cause. The chain combines TRBV7-9 with TRBJ2-5; D tentatively fits TRBD1 or TRBD2 (7 bases each). CDR3 length equals 15 residues. Trimming shortened V by 2 bases and J by 3 bases, and 13 bases separated the two germline ends. Germline loops: CDR1 SEHNR, CDR2 FQNEAQ (reference sequence). In nucleotides, the CDR3 is TGTGCCAGCAGCTTACTGACAGGGAGGGAAGAGACCCAGTACTGC. The encoded protein is CASSLLTGREETQYC.

This clonotype came up many times. V usage is TRBV20-1 and J usage is TRBJ2-7; 10 bases fit TRBD1. The germline CDR1 and CDR2 sequences are DFQATT and SNEGSKA (reference sequence). J gave up 1 base and V 3 bases, and 9 bases lay outside the gene matches. The CDR3 is 16 amino acids. The CDR3 nucleotides read TGCAGTGCTAGGGGGGAAAGGGGACAGGGGTCCTACGAGCAGTACTTC. This encodes CSARGERGQGSYEQYF.